This TCR beta chain was identified in a study of blood T cell repertoires in COVID-19. Data came from immunoSEQ multiplex PCR; TCRdb stores just in-frame clones and leaves some out. Here the sample spans under 200,000 clones, roughly 85% being singletons. Trimming left V 0 bases short and J 1 base short, with 15 bases between. The CDR3 sequence is 17 residues long. In germline, CDR1 is MNHEY, CDR2 SMNVEV (reference sequence). The receptor was derived from a woman older than 75 with acute or convalescent COVID-19. Sequences were obtained from peripheral blood. V is TRBV27 and J is TRBJ1-1; D remains unclear. CDR3 coding DNA: TGTGCCAGCAGTTTATCGGTTGCCGGGCGGGGGAACACTGAAGCTTTCTTT. It is translated as CASSLSVAGRGNTEAFF.